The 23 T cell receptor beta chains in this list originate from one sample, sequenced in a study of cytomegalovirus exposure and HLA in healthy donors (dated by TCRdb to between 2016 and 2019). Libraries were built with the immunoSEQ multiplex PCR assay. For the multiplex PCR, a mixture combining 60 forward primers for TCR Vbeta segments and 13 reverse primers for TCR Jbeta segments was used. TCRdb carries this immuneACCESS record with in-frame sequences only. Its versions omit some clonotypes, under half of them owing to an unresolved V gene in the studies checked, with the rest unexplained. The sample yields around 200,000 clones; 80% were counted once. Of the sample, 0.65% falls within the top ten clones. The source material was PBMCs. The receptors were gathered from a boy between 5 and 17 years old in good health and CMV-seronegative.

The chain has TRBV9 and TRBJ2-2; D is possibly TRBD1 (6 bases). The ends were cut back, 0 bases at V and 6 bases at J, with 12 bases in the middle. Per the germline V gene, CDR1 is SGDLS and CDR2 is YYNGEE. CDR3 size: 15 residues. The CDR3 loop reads CASSVEGHQSGELFF. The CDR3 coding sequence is TGTGCCAGCAGCGTAGAGGGACACCAATCCGGGGAGCTGTTTTTT.

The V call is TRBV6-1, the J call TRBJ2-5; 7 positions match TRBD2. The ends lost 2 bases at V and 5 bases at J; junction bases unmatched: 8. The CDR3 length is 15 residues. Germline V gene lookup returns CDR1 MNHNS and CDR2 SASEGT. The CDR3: CASSELGLVMETQYF. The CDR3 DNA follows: TGTGCCAGCAGTGAATTAGGACTAGTGATGGAGACCCAGTACTTC.

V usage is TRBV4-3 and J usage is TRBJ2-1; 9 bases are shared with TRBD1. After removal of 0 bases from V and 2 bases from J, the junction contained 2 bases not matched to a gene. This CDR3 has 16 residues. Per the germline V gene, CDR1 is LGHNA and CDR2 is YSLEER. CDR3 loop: CASSQEGDRAYNEQFF. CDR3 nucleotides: TGCGCCAGCAGCCAAGAAGGGGACAGGGCCTACAATGAGCAGTTCTTC.

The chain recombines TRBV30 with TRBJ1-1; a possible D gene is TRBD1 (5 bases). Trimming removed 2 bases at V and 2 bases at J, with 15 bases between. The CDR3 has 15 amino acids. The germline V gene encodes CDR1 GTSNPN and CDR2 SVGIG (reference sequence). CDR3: CAWSPADRFNTEAFF. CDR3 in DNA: TGTGCCTGGAGTCCCGCCGACAGATTCAACACTGAAGCTTTCTTT.

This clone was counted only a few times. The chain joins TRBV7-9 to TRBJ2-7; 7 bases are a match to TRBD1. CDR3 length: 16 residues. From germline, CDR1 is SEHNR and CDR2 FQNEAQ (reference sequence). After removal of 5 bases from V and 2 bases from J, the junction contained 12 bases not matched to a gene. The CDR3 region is CASSRIQGRGAYEQYF. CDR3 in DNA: TGTGCCAGCAGCCGGATACAGGGGCGAGGGGCCTACGAGCAGTACTTC.

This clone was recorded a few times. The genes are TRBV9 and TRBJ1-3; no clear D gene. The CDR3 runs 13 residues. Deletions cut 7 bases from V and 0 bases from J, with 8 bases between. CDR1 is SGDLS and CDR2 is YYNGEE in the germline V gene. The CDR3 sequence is CASRESSGNTIYF. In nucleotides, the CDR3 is TGTGCCAGCCGCGAGAGCTCTGGAAACACCATATATTTT.

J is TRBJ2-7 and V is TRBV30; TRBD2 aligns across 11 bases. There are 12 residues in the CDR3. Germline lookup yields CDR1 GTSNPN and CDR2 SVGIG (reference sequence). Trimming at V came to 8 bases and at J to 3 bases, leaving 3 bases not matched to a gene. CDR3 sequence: CAAGTSGYEQYF. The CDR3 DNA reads TGTGCCGCCGGGACTAGCGGCTACGAGCAGTACTTC.

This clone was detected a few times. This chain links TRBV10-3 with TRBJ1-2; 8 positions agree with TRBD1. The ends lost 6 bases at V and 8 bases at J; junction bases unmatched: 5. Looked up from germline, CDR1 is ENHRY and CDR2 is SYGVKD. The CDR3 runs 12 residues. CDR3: CAIRPGGGGYTF. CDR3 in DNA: TGTGCCATCAGGCCAGGGGGCGGAGGCTACACCTTC.

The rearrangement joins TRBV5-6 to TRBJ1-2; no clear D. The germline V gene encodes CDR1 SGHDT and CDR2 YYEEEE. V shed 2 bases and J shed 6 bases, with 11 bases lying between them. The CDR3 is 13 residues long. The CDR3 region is CASSFGRVHGYTF. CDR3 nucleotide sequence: TGTGCCAGCAGCTTTGGGAGGGTCCATGGCTACACCTTC.

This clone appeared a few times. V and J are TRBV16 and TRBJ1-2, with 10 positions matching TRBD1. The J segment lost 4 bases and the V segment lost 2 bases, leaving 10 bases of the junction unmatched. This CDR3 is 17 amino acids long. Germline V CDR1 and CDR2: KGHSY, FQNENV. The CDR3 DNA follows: TGTGCCAGCAGCCAAGCTGCGACAGGGGGCGCAGGCTATGGCTACACCTTC. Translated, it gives CASSQAATGGAGYGYTF. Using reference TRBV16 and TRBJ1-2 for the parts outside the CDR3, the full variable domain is GEEVAQTPKHLVRGEGQKAKLYCAPIKGHSYVFWYQQVLKNEFKFLISFQNENVFDETGMPKERFSAKCLPNSPCSLEIQATKLEDSAVYFCASSQAATGGAGYGYTFGSGTRLTVV.

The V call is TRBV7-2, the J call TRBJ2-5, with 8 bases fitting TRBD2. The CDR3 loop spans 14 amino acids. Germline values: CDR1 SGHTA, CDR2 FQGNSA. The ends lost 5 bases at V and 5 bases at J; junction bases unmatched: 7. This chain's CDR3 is CASSRGLVEETQYF. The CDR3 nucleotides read TGTGCCAGCAGCCGGGGACTAGTTGAGGAGACCCAGTACTTC. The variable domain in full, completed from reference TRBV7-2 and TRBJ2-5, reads GAGVSQSPSNKVTEKGKDVELRCDPISGHTALYWYRQSLGQGLEFLIYFQGNSAPDKSGLPSDRFSAERTGGSVSTLTIQRTQQEDSAVYLCASSRGLVEETQYFGPGTRLLVL.

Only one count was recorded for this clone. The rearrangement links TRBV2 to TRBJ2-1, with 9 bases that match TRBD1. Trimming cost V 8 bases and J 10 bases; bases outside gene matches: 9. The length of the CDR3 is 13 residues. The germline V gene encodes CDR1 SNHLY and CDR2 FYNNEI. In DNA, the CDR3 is TGTGCCAGCCGGGACAGGGTATTGGGCGAGCAGTTCTTC. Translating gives CASRDRVLGEQFF. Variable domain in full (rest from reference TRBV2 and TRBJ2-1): EPEVTQTPSHQVTQMGQEVILRCVPISNHLYFYWYRQILGQKVEFLVSFYNNEISEKSEIFDDQFSVERPDGSNFTLKIRSTKLEDSAMYFCASRDRVLGEQFFGPGTRLTVL.

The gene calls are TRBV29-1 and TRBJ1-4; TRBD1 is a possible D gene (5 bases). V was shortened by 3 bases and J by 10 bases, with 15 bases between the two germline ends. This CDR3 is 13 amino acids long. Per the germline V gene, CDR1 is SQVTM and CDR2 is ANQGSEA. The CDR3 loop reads CSVDVGGPGKLFF. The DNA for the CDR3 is TGCAGCGTTGATGTCGGGGGACCGGGAAAACTGTTTTTT.

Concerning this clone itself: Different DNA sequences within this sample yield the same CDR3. The CDR3 is CASSLGRGNEQFF. The CDR3 DNA reads as TGTGCCAGCAGCTTGGGCAGGGGCAATGAGCAGTTCTTC. V and J are TRBV5-6 and TRBJ2-1, with a tentative D call TRBD1 (6 bases). This CDR3 comprises 13 residues. The V gene's germline CDR1 is SGHDT and CDR2 YYEEEE. Trimming cost V 0 bases and J 6 bases, with 7 bases left between them.

In DNA form, the CDR3 reads TGTGCCAGTAGCGCTACATCATACCAGGGGCACTATGGCTACACCTTC. Protein product: CASSATSYQGHYGYTF. The chain links TRBV19 to TRBJ1-2; TRBD1 might be the D (6 bases). CDR3 size: 16 residues. With 6 bases removed from V and 3 bases from J, the gap between germline ends came to 20 bases. Germline V gene sequence: CDR1 LNHDA, CDR2 SQIVND (reference sequence).

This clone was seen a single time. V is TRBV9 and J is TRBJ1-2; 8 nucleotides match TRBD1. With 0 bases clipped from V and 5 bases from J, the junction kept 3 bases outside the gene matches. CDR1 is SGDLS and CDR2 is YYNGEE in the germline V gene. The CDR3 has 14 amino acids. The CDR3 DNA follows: TGTGCCAGCAGCGTAGGGACAGGGTCATATGGCTACACCTTC. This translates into CASSVGTGSYGYTF.

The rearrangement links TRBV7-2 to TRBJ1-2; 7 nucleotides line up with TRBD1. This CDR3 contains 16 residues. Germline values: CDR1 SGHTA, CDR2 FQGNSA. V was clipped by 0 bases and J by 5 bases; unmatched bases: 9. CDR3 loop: CASSLAQDRKRYGYTF. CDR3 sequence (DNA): TGTGCCAGCAGCTTAGCGCAGGACAGGAAACGGTATGGCTACACCTTC.

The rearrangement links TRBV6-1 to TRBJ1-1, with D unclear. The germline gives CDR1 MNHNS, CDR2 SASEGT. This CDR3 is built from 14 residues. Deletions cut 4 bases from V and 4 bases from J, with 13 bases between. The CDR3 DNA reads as TGTGCCAGCAGTGTCTACAGAATGGGCACTGAAGCTTTCTTT. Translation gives CASSVYRMGTEAFF.

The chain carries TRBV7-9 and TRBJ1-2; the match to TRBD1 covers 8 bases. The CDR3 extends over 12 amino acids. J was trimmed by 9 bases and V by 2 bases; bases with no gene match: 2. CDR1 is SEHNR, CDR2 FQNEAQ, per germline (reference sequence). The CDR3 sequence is CASSLPGGRYTF. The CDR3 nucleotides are TGTGCCAGCAGCTTACCAGGGGGCCGCTACACCTTC.

The DNA of the CDR3 is TGCGCCAGCAGCCTTCTAGCGGGAGGGTTGAATGAGCAGTTCTTC. This translates into CASSLLAGGLNEQFF. The J gene is TRBJ2-1, the V gene TRBV5-1; 12 positions agree with TRBD2. This CDR3 is built from 15 residues. V shed 4 bases and J 7 bases; nucleotides not matched to a gene: 6. Germline CDR1 and CDR2: SGHRS and YFSETQ. Supplemented by reference TRBV5-1 and TRBJ2-1, the full variable domain reads KAGVTQTPRYLIKTRGQQVTLSCSPISGHRSVSWYQQTPGQGLQFLFEYFSETQRNKGNFPGRFSGRQFSNSRSEMNVSTLELGDSALYLCASSLLAGGLNEQFFGPGTRLTVL.

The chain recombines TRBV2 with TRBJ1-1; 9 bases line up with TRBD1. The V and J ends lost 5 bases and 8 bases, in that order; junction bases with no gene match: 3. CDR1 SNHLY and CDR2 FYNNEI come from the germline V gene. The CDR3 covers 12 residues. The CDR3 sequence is CASSSGTGEAFF. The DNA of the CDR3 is TGTGCCAGCAGTTCCGGGACAGGGGAAGCTTTCTTT.

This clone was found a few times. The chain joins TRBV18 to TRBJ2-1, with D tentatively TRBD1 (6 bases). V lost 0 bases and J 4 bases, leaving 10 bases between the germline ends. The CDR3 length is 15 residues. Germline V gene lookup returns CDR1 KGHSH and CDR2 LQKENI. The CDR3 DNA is TGTGCCAGCTCACCACCGGGGGCAGGTTACAATGAGCAGTTCTTC. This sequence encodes CASSPPGAGYNEQFF.

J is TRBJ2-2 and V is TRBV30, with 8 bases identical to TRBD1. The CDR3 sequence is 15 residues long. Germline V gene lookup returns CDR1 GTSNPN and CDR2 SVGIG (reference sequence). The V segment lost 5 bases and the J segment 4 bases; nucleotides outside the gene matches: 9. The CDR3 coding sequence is TGTGCCTGGGGGTCCAGGACAGGGTTCACCGGGGAGCTGTTTTTT. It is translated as CAWGSRTGFTGELFF.